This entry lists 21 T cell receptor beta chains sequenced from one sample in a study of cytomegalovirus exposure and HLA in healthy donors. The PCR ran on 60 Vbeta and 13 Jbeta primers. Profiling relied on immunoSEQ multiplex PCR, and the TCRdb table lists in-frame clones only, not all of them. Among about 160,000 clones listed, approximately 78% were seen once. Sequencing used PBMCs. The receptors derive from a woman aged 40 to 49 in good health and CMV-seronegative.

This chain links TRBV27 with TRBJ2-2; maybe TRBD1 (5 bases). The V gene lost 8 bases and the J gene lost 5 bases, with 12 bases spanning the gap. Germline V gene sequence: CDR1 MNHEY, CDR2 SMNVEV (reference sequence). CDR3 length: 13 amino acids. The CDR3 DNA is TGTGCCAGCGGTCAGGGTAGGACCGGGGAGCTGTTTTTT. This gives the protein CASGQGRTGELFF.

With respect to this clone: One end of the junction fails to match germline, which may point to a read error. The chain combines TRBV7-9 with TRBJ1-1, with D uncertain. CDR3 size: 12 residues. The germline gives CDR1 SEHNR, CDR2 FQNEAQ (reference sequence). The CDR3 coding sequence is TGTTCCAGCAGCTTAACGCCGGGAGGAGCTTTCTTT. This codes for CSSSLTPGGAFF.

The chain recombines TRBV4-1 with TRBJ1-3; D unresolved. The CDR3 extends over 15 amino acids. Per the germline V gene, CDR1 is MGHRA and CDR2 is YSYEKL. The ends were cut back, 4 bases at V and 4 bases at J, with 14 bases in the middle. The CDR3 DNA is TGCGCCAGCAGCCTCGGCCAGGCGTGGGGAAACACCATATATTTT. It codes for CASSLGQAWGNTIYF.

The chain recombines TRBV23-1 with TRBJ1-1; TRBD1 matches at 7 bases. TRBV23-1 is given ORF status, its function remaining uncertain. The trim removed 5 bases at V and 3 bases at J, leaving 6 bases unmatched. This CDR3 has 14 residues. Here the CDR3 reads CASSMRGRDTEAFF. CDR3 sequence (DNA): TGCGCCAGCAGTATGAGGGGGCGAGACACTGAAGCTTTCTTT.

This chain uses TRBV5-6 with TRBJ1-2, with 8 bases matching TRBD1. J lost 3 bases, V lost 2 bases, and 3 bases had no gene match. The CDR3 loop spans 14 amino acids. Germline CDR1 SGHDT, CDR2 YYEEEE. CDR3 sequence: CASSFQGAYYGYTF. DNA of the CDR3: TGTGCCAGCAGCTTCCAGGGGGCGTACTATGGCTACACCTTC.

In DNA form, the CDR3 reads TGTGCCAGCAGTTACTCGCCGGAGCAGAAGGAAGGCTACACCTTC. Translating gives CASSYSPEQKEGYTF. The chain combines TRBV6-5 with TRBJ1-2; no clear D gene. The CDR3 length is 15 residues. V gave up 0 bases and J gave up 8 bases, with 16 bases separating them. Looked up from germline, CDR1 is MNHEY and CDR2 is SVGAGI.

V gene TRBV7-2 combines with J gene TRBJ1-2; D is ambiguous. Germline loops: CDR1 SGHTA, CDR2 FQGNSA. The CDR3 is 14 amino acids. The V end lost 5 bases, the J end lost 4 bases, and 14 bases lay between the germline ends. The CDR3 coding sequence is TGTGCCAGCAGCGGGCGAGGGAGGGCCTATGGCTACACCTTC. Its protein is CASSGRGRAYGYTF.

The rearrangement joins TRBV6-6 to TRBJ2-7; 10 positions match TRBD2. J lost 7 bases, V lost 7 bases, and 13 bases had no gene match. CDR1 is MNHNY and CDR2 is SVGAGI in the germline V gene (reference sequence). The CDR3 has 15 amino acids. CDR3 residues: CASTKTAGGPSEQYF. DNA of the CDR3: TGTGCCAGCACTAAAACAGCGGGGGGGCCGAGTGAGCAGTACTTC.

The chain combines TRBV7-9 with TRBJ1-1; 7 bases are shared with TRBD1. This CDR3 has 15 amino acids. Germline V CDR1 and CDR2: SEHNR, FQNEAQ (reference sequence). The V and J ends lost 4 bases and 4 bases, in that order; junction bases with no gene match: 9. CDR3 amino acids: CASSSVQGLSTEAFF. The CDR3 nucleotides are TGTGCCAGCAGCTCCGTACAGGGGTTGAGCACTGAAGCTTTCTTT.

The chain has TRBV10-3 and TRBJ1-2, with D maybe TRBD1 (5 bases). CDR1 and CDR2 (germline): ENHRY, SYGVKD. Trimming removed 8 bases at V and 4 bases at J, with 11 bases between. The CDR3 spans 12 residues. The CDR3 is CAIRGRVYGYTF. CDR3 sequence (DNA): TGTGCCATCCGAGGCAGGGTCTATGGCTACACCTTC.

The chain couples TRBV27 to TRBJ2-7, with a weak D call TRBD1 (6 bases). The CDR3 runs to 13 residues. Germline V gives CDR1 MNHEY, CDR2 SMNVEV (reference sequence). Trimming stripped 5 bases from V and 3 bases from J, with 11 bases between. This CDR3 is CASSKRTDYEQYF. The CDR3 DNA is TGTGCCAGCAGTAAACGGACAGACTACGAGCAGTACTTC.

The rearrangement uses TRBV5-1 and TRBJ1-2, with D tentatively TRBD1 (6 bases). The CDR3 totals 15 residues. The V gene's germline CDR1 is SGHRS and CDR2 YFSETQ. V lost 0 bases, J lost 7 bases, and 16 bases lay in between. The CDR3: CASSLDRQAYGGYTF. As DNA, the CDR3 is TGCGCCAGCAGCTTGGATAGACAGGCTTACGGTGGCTACACCTTC.

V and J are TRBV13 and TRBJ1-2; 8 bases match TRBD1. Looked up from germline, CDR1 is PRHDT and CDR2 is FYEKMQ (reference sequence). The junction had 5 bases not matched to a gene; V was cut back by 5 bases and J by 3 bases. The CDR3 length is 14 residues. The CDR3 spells CASSRTGSDYGYTF. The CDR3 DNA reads TGTGCCAGCAGCCGGACAGGGTCTGACTATGGCTACACCTTC.

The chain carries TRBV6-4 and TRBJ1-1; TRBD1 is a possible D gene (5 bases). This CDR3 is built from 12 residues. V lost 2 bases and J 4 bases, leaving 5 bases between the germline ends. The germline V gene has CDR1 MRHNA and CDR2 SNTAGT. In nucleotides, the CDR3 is TGTGCCAGCAGTGACGGGGCCACTGAAGCTTTCTTT. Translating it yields CASSDGATEAFF.

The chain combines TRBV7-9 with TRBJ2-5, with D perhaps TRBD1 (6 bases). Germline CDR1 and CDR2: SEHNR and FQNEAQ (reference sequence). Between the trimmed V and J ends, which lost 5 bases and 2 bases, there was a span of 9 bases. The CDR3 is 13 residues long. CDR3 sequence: CASSPDSQETQYF. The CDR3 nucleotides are TGTGCCAGCAGCCCGGACAGTCAAGAGACCCAGTACTTC.

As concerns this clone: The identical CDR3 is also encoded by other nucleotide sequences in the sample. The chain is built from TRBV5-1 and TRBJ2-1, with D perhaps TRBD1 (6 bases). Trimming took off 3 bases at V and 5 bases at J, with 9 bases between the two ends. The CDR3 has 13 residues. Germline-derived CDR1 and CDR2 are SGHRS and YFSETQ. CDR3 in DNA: TGCGCCAGCAGCTCTGGACAGAACAATGAGCAGTTCTTC. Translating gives CASSSGQNNEQFF.

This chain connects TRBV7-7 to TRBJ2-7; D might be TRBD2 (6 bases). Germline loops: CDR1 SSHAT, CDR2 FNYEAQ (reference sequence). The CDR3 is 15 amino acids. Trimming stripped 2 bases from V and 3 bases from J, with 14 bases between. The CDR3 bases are TGTGCCAGCAGCTTATCCCCGGGAGAAGGCTACGAGCAGTACTTC. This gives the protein CASSLSPGEGYEQYF.

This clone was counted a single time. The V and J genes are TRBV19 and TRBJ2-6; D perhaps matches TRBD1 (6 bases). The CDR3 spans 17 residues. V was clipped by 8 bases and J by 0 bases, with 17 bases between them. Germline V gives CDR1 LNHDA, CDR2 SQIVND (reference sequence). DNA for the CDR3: TGTGCCAGTTACCAACAGGGTAAAGGCTCTGGGGCCAACGTCCTGACTTTC. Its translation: CASYQQGKGSGANVLTF. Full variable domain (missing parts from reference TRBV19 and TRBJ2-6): DGGITQSPKYLFRKEGQNVTLSCEQNLNHDAMYWYRQDPGQGLRLIYYSQIVNDFQKGDIAEGYSVSREKKESFPLTVTSAQKNPTAFYLCASYQQGKGSGANVLTFGAGSRLTVL.

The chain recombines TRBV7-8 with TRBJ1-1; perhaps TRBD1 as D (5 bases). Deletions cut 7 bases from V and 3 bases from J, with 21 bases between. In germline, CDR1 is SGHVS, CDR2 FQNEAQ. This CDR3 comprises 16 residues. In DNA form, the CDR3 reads TGTGCCAGCACCTCTTGGGGGAGGTATGAGGACACTGAAGCTTTCTTT. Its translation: CASTSWGRYEDTEAFF.

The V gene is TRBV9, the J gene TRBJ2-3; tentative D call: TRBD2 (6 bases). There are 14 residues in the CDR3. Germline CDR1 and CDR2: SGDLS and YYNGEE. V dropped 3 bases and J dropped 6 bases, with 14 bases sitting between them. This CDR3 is CASSDPGLADTQYF. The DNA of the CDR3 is TGTGCCAGCAGCGACCCGGGACTCGCTGATACGCAGTATTTT.

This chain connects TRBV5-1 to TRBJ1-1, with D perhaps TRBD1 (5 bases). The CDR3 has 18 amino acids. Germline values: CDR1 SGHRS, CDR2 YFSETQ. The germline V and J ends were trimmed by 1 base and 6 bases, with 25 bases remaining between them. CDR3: CASSLISGVFGGDAEAFF. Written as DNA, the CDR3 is TGCGCCAGCAGCTTGATCTCCGGGGTCTTTGGAGGGGACGCTGAAGCTTTCTTT.